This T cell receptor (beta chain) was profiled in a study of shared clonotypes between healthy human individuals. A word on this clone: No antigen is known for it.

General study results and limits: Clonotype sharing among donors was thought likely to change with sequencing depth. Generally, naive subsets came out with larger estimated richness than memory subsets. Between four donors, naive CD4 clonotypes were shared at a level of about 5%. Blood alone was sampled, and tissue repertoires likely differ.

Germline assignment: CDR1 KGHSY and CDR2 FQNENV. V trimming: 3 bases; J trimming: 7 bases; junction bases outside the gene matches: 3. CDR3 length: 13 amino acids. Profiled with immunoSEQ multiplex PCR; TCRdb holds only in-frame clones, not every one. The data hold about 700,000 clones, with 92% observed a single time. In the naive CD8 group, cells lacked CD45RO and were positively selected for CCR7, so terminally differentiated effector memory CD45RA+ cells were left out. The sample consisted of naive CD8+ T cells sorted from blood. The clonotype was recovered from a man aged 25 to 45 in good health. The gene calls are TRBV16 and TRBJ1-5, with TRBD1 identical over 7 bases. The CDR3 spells CASSHRGLQPQHF. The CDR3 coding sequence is TGTGCCAGCAGCCACAGGGGGTTGCAGCCCCAGCATTTT.